This T cell receptor (beta chain) was captured by sequencing in a study of control samples from healthy donors and cancer patients. The CDR3 sequence is 14 residues long. The V gene end was trimmed by 3 bases and the J gene end by 2 bases; junction bases not matched to a gene: 3. CDR1 and CDR2 (germline): MDHEN, SYDVKM. Clones were sequenced by immunoSEQ multiplex PCR, and TCRdb holds only the in-frame ones, with some missing. Here the sample spans about 49,000 clones, roughly 85% being singletons. Sequenced: PBMCs. The sequence came from a woman in her fifties or sixties with lung cancer. The chain employs TRBV28 and TRBJ2-7; TRBD2 matches at 8 bases. In DNA form, the CDR3 reads TGTGCCAGCAGTTTTCCTAGCGGGCCCTACGAGCAGTACTTC. Translation: CASSFPSGPYEQYF.